The following is a TCR beta chain sequence with its context. This clonotype was recorded at least ten times. The clone's antigen remains unknown. No much larger clonotype is one base removed from it; base qualities were not supplied. The source of the sample is a study of breast tumors, draining lymph nodes, adjacent tissues listed by TCRdb under 2016. Describing the broader study: Breast cancer patients provided tumor, adjacent nontumor tissue and axillary lymph nodes, and the study compared the TCR beta repertoires across these three sources. The study was designed to assess the relationships and possible T-cell exchange between tumor, surrounding tissue and draining lymph node repertoires in human breast cancer.

Lymph node samples were obtained from the axillary draining lymph nodes of breast cancer patients. As encoded in the germline V gene, CDR1 is KGHDR while CDR2 is SFDVKD. Counted from cysteine to phenylalanine, this CDR3 has 15 amino acids. CDR3 DNA is the only sequence kept; it has 45 bases, read in frame from the first base. Here V drops 4 bases and J drops 2 bases, and the junction holds 5 bases not matched to any gene. Study-wide conclusions, independent of this receptor: The conclusion that tumor T cells originate in lymph nodes was framed as consistent with a hypothesis rather than directly demonstrated. In luminal-like breast cancer, tumor and nontumor tissue repertoires resembled each other significantly more than in basal-like breast cancer. A scenario in which most tumor T cells derive from the lymph node and then expand within tumor tissue was judged to be consistent with the data. Tumors showed preferential V and J gene usage, and their T-cell repertoire diversity fell below that of lymph nodes yet above that of nontumor tissue.

The sequencing machine was an Illumina HiSeq 2000. TCR beta chain libraries were generated by multiplex PCR amplification. High-throughput sequencing was used to analyze the amplified TCR beta chain products. Using fastp at Q25 and MiXCR, TCRdb reprocessed the public reads and kept productive beta chains. Each entry is one CDR3 protein sequence, shown with its most common DNA and genes. The sample records under 250,000 distinct CDR3 sequences, about a third of which are singletons. The ten largest clones capture roughly 1.3% of the sample. The chain employs TRBV24-1 and TRBJ2-3, with TRBD2 identical over 7 junction bases. Sequencing was carried out using axillary lymph node tissue. The sequence derives from a female donor with breast cancer. Some clones in this sample may be carry-over from other donors' samples. The DNA sequence is as follows: TGTGCCACCAGTGACTCCAGCGGGATCACAGATACGCAGTATTTT. Its translation reads: CATSDSSGITDTQYF.